These 10 T cell receptor beta chains were all obtained from the same sample, sequenced in a study of T cell responses to AZD1222 COVID-19 vaccine. Here immunoSEQ multiplex PCR was the method, and the copy in TCRdb shows in-frame clones only, minus some. The table lists just over 90,000 clones, around 89% of them singletons. The sample here was peripheral blood, taken 28 days after the second AZD1222 dose. The origin of the receptors is an adult who received the AZD1222 COVID-19 vaccine.

The chain has TRBV5-1 and TRBJ1-1, with D unresolved. Germline V CDR1 and CDR2: SGHRS, YFSETQ. The CDR3 has 13 residues. V was clipped by 0 bases and J by 3 bases, with 6 bases between them. For the CDR3, the DNA is TGCGCCAGCAGCTTGGCGCCCGACACTGAAGCTTTCTTT. It translates to CASSLAPDTEAFF.

The V call is TRBV27, the J call TRBJ2-1, with D maybe TRBD2 (6 bases). The V end lost 3 bases, the J end lost 8 bases, and 17 bases lay between the germline ends. The CDR3 has 15 residues. From germline, CDR1 is MNHEY and CDR2 SMNVEV (reference sequence). CDR3 in amino acids: CASSFLAMGQDEQFF. The CDR3 DNA sequence: TGTGCCAGCAGTTTCCTAGCGATGGGGCAAGATGAGCAGTTCTTC.

DNA for the CDR3: TGCGCCAGCAGCCCCGGGTCAGTAAACACCGGGGAGCTGTTTTTT. Amino acid sequence: CASSPGSVNTGELFF. The genes are TRBV5-1 and TRBJ2-2; the D is unclear. The CDR3 consists of 15 residues. V lost 4 bases and J 2 bases, leaving 12 bases between the germline ends. Germline V lookup: CDR1 SGHRS, CDR2 YFSETQ.

The chain couples TRBV18 to TRBJ1-2; D might be TRBD1 (5 bases). Deletions cut 3 bases from V and 6 bases from J, with 11 bases between. This CDR3 comprises 13 residues. The germline V gene has CDR1 KGHSH and CDR2 LQKENI. The CDR3 loop is CASSPTGVDGYTF. Written as DNA, the CDR3 is TGTGCCAGCTCACCCACGGGGGTAGATGGCTACACCTTC.

This clone was detected only once. In nucleotides, the CDR3 is TGTGCCTGGACTTCCTCCTACGAGCAGTACTTC. It encodes CAWTSSYEQYF. J is TRBJ2-7 and V is TRBV30; D gene unclear. V was shortened by 4 bases and J by 0 bases, with 4 bases between the two germline ends. This CDR3 has 11 amino acids. Germline assignment: CDR1 GTSNPN and CDR2 SVGIG (reference sequence).

The CDR3 spells CATSGPGLGTDTQYF. CDR3 in DNA: TGTGCCACCAGCGGCCCGGGACTAGGCACAGATACGCAGTATTTT. The chain employs TRBV15 and TRBJ2-3; 8 bases match TRBD2. The length of the CDR3 is 15 residues. Germline V gene data show CDR1 as LNHNV and CDR2 as YYDKDF (reference sequence). V lost 5 bases and J lost 1; bases outside the gene matches: 5.

The V call is TRBV27, the J call TRBJ2-7, with TRBD1 identical over 10 bases. The germline V gene encodes CDR1 MNHEY and CDR2 SMNVEV (reference sequence). CDR3 length: 17 amino acids. V was pared by 6 bases and J by 3 bases, with 14 bases of the junction left unmatched. CDR3 loop: CASSLLPPGQGNYEQYF. The CDR3 region has the DNA TGTGCCAGCAGCCTTCTACCCCCGGGACAGGGGAACTACGAGCAGTACTTC.

The chain employs TRBV18 and TRBJ1-1; D perhaps matches TRBD1 (6 bases). Trimming left V 2 bases short and J 0 bases short, with 13 bases between. The CDR3 covers 16 residues. Germline loops: CDR1 KGHSH, CDR2 LQKENI. CDR3: CASSPIWTAMNTEAFF. In DNA, the CDR3 is TGTGCCAGCTCACCAATATGGACAGCCATGAACACTGAAGCTTTCTTT.

This clone was detected only a few times. The chain recombines TRBV6-6 with TRBJ1-5; the match to TRBD1 covers 7 bases. V trimming: 5 bases; J trimming: 5 bases; junction bases outside the gene matches: 15. This CDR3 comprises 17 residues. Germline CDR1 reads MNHNY; CDR2 reads SVGAGI (reference sequence). CDR3 in amino acids: CASSRNQGGRGDQPQHF. DNA for the CDR3: TGTGCCAGCAGTCGTAACCAGGGGGGTCGGGGGGATCAGCCCCAGCATTTT.

This chain connects TRBV3-1 (or the pseudogene TRBV3-2) to TRBJ1-3, with TRBD1 as a possible D gene (5 bases). The germline gives CDR1 LGHDT, CDR2 YNNKEL (reference sequence). The V end was cut by 1 base, the J end by 0 bases, with 13 bases between. The CDR3 loop spans 17 amino acids. The chain's CDR3 is CASSQVTGPYSGNTIYF. The DNA for the CDR3 is TGTGCCAGCAGCCAAGTAACAGGACCCTACTCTGGAAACACCATATATTTT.